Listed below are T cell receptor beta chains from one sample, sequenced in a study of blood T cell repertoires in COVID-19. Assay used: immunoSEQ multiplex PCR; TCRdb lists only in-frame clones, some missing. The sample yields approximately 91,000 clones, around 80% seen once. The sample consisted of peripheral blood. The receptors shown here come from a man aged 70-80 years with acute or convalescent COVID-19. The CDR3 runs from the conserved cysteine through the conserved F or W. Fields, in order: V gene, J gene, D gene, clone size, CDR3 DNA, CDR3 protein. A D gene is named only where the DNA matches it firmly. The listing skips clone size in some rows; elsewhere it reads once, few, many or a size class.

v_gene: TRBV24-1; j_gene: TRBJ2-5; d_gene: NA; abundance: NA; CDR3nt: TGTGCCACCAGTGATTCGCTCGGTCCCGGAGGGGCGGTTCAAGAGACCCAGTACTTC; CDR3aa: CATSDSLGPGGAVQETQYF
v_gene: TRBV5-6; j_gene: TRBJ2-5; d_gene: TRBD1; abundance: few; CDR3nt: TGTGCCAGCAGCTTGCAGGGGGCACGGGAGACCCAGTACTTC; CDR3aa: CASSLQGARETQYF
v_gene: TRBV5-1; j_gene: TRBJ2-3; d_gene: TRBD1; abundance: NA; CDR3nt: TGCGCCAGCAGGGCGGGACAGGTCACAGATACGCAGTATTTT; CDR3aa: CASRAGQVTDTQYF
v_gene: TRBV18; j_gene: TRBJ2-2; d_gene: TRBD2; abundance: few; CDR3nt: TGTGCCAGCTCACCTACTAGCGTCTACGGGGAGCTGTTTTTT; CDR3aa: CASSPTSVYGELFF
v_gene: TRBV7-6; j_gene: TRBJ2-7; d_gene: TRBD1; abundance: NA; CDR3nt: TGTGCCAGCAGCTTGTGGACAGGGGATCACGAGCAGTACTTC; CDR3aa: CASSLWTGDHEQYF
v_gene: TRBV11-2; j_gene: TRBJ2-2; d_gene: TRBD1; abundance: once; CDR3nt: TGTGCCAGCAGCCTAAGACAGGGAAACACCGGGGAGCTGTTTTTT; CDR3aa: CASSLRQGNTGELFF
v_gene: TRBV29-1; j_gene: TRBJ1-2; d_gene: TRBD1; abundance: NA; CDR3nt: TGCAGCGTTGAAGGAGGGACAGGGGCATTCGGCTACACCTTC; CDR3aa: CSVEGGTGAFGYTF
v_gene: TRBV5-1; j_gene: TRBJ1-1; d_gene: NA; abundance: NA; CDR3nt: TGCGCCAGCAGCCCGGGGGTCCAGGGAGGCACTGAAGCTTTCTTT; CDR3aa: CASSPGVQGGTEAFF
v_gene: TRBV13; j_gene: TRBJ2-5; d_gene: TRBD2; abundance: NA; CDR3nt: TGTGCCAGCAGCCGGGGACTAGCGGAAGAGACCCAGTACTTC; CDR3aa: CASSRGLAEETQYF
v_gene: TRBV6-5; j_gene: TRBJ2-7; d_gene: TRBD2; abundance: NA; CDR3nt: TGTGCCACGGGGACTAGCGGGAAATACGAGCAGTACTTC; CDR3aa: CATGTSGKYEQYF
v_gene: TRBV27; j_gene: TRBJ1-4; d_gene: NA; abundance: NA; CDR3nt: TGTGCCAGCAGTTCTGGACTGATGCTCGAAAAACTGTTTTTT; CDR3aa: CASSSGLMLEKLFF
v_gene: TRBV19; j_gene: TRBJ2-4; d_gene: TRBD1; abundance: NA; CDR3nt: TGTGCCAGCGAGAACAGGGGGCGCCGGAACATTCAGTACTTC; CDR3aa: CASENRGRRNIQYF
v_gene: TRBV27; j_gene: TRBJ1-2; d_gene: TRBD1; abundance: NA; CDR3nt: TGTGCCAGCAGTGCCGGGACAGGGGGCTATGGCTACACCTTC; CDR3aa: CASSAGTGGYGYTF
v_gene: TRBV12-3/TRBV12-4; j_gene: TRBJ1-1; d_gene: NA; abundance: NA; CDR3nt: TGTGCCAGCGACAGTTTGAACACTGAAGCTTTCTTT; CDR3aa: CASDSLNTEAFF
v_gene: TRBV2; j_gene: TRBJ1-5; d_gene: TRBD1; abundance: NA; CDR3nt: TGTGCCAGCGGGACAGACCACAATCAGCCCCAGCATTTT; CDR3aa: CASGTDHNQPQHF
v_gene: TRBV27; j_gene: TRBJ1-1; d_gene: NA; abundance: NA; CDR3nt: TGTGCCACCCTAGTTTACGCAGGGCGGCCTGAAGCTTTCTTT; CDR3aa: CATLVYAGRPEAFF
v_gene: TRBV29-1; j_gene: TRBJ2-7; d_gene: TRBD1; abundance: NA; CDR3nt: TGCAGCGCGACAGGGGGCCTCGAGCAGTACTTC; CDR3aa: CSATGGLEQYF
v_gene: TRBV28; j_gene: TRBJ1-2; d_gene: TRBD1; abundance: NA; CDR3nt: TGTGCCAGCAGTACCTCCGGGACAGGTACTGTTTATGGCTACACCTTC; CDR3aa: CASSTSGTGTVYGYTF
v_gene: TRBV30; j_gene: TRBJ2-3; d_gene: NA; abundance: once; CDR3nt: TGTGCCTGGACCATGGGCGGCAGGGGTCCAGATACGCAGTATTTT; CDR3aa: CAWTMGGRGPDTQYF
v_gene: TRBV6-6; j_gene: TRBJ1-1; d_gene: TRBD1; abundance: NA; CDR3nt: TGTGCCAGCAGGCAGGGGGTCACTGAAGCTTTCTTT; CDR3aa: CASRQGVTEAFF